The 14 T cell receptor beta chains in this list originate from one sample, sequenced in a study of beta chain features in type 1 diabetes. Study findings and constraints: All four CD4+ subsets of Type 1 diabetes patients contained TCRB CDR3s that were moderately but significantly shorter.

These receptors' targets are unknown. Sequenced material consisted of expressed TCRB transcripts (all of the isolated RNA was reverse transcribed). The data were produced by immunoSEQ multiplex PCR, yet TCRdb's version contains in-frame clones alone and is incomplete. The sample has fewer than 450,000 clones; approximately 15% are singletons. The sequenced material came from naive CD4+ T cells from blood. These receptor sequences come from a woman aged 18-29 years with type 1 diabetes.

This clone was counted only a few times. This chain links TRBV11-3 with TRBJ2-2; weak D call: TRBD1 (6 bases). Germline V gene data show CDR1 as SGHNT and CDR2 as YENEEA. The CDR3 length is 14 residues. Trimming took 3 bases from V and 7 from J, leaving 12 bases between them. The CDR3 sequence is CASSFQGPSGELFF. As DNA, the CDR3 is TGTGCCAGCAGCTTTCAGGGGCCCAGCGGGGAGCTGTTTTTT.

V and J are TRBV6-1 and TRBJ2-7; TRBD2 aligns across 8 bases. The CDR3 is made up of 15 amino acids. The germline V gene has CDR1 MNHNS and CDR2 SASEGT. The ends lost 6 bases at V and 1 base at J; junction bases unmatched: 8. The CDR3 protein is CASSSSSGWSYEQYF. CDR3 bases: TGTGCCAGCAGCTCATCTAGCGGGTGGTCCTACGAGCAGTACTTC.

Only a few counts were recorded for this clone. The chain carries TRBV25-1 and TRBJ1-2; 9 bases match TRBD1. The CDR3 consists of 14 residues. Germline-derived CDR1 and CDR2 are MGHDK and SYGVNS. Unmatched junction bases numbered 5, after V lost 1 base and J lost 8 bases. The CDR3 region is CASSEFTGGWGYTF. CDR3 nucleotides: TGTGCCAGCAGTGAATTCACAGGGGGCTGGGGCTACACCTTC.

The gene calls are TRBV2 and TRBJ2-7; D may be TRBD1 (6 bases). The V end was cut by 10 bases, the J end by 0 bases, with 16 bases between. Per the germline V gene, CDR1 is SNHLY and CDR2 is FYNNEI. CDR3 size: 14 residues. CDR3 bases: TGTGCCACCGCGTACAGGGCACGCTCCTACGAGCAGTACTTC. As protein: CATAYRARSYEQYF. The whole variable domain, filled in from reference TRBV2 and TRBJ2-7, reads EPEVTQTPSHQVTQMGQEVILRCVPISNHLYFYWYRQILGQKVEFLVSFYNNEISEKSEIFDDQFSVERPDGSNFTLKIRSTKLEDSAMYFCATAYRARSYEQYFGPGTRLTVT.

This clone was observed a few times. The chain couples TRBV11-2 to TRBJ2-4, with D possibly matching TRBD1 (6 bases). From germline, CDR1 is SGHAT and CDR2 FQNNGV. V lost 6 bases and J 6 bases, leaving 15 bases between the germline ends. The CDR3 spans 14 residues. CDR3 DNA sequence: TGTGCCAGCAGTCGCAGGGGTTTGGGAAACATTCAGTACTTC. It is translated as CASSRRGLGNIQYF.

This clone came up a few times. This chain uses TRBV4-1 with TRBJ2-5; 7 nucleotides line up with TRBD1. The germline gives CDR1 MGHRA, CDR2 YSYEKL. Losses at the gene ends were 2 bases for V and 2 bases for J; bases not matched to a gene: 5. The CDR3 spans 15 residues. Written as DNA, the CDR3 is TGCGCCAGCAGCCAACGTGGACAGGTTCAAGAGACCCAGTACTTC. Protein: CASSQRGQVQETQYF.

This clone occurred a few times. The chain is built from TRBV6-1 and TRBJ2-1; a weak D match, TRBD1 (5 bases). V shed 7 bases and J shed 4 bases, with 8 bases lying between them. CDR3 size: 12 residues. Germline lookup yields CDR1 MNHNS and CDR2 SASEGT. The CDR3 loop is CASKTDYNEQFF. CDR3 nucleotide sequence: TGTGCCAGCAAGACAGATTACAATGAGCAGTTCTTC.

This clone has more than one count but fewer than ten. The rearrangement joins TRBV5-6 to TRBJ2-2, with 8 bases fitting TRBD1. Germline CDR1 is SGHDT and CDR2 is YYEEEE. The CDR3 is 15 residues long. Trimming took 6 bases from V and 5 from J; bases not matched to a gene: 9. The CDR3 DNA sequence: TGTGCCAGCACTCCCAGGGGGCGGAGAACCGGGGAGCTGTTTTTT. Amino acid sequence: CASTPRGRRTGELFF.

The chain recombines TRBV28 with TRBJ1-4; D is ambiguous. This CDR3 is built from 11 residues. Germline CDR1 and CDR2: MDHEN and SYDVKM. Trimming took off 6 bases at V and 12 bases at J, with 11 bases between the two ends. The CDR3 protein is CASSSPFELFF. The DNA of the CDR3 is TGTGCCAGCAGCTCCCCCTTCGAACTGTTTTTT.

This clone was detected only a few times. The CDR3 loop reads CASAMPGRGSGYTF. CDR3 DNA sequence: TGTGCCAGCGCAATGCCGGGGCGCGGGAGTGGCTACACCTTC. This chain connects TRBV6-6 to TRBJ1-2, with a weak D call TRBD1 (5 bases). Germline CDR1 reads MNHNY; CDR2 reads SVGAGI (reference sequence). Trimming shortened V by 8 bases and J by 7 bases, and 20 bases separated the two germline ends. The CDR3 covers 14 residues.

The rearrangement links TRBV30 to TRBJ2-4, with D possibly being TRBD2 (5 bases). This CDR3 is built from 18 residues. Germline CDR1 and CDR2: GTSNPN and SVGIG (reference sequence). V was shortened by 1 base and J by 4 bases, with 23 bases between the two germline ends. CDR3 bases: TGTGCCTGGAGTGCAGACCGGACCTCCAGCGGCGGTAAAAACATTCAGTACTTC. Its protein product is CAWSADRTSSGGKNIQYF.

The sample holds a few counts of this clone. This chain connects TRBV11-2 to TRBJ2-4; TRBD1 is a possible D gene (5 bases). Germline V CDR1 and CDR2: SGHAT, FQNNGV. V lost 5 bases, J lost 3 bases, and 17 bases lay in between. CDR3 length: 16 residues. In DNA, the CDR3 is TGTGCCAGCAGCGCCTCGACAGCATCGGACAAAAACATTCAGTACTTC. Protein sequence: CASSASTASDKNIQYF. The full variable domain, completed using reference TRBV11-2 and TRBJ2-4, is EAGVAQSPRYKIIEKRQSVAFWCNPISGHATLYWYQQILGQGPKLLIQFQNNGVVDDSQLPKDRFSAERLKGVDSTLKIQPAKLEDSAVYLCASSASTASDKNIQYFGAGTRLSVL.

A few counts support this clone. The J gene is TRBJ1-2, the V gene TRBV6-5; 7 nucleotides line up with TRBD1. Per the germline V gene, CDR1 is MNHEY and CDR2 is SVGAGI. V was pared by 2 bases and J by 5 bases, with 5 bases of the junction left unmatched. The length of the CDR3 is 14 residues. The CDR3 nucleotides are TGTGCCAGCAGTTACCGGGACAGTGGGTATGGCTACACCTTC. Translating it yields CASSYRDSGYGYTF.

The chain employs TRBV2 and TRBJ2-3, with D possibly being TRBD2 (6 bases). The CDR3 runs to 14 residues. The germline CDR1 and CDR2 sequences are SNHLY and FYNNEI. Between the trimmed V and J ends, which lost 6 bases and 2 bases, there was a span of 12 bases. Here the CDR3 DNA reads TGTGCCAGCAGGAGGGACTCAAACACAGATACGCAGTATTTT. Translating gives CASRRDSNTDTQYF.